The source of this T cell receptor (beta chain) is a study of response to subunit inactivated influenza vaccine. General study results and limits: Authors suggested few new T cells are recruited by each seasonal influenza vaccination.

TCRdb reprocessed the RT-PCR reads with MiXCR, giving one entry per CDR3 protein. The profile covers 500,000 to 550,000 distinct CDR3 sequences, with around 8% appearing a single time and 10% to 15% taken by the ten largest. Trimming left V 6 bases short and J 4 bases short, with 16 bases between. CDR1 is MNHNS, CDR2 SASEGT, per germline. This CDR3 is 15 amino acids long. This clonotype was found many times. What it binds is unknown. The sequence was collected from a man aged 50-75 years who received an inactivated influenza vaccine. The specimen was PBMCs from blood, collected around 2 years after vaccination. The rearrangement uses TRBV6-1 and TRBJ1-5, with D uncertain. CDR3 region: CASRRDSTRNQPQHF. The CDR3 bases are TGTGCCAGCAGGCGAGACTCTACCCGAAATCAGCCCCAGCATTTT.